A selection of T cell receptor beta chains follows, all from one sample in a study of T cells in Graves' hyperthyroidism and ophthalmopathy. TCRdb reanalysed the multiplex PCR reads using MiXCR and keeps one entry per CDR3 protein. The table has a few hundred thousand distinct CDR3 sequences, about 14% seen once. The sample comprised blood. The receptors originated from a woman aged 30 to 39 with Graves' ophthalmopathy. CDR3s include the opening cysteine and the closing phenylalanine or tryptophan. A D gene is named only where the DNA matches it firmly. Size is stated for part of the rows, as once, few or many counts, or as a class when the clone is expanded.

V	size	J	D	CDR3	DNA
TRBV28	many	TRBJ1-5	NA	CASSFNQPQHF	TGTGCCAGCAGTTTTAATCAGCCCCAGCATTTT
TRBV11-2	many	TRBJ2-7	NA	CASSSTGNSYEQYF	TGTGCCAGCAGCTCGACGGGAAACTCCTACGAGCAGTACTTC
TRBV12-5	few	TRBJ2-2	NA	CASEGANTGELFF	TGTGCTAGTGAGGGGGCGAACACCGGGGAGCTGTTTTTT
TRBV20-1	few	TRBJ1-2	NA	CSAAPLGQTTYGYTF	TGCAGTGCTGCACCCCTTGGACAGACTACATATGGCTACACCTTC
TRBV20-1	many	TRBJ1-2	NA	CSARNGYTF	TGCAGTGCTAGAAATGGCTACACCTTC
TRBV5-6	many	TRBJ1-5	NA	CASSFGVRGQPQHF	TGTGCCAGCAGCTTCGGGGTGCGGGGTCAGCCCCAGCATTTT
TRBV19	NA	TRBJ1-1	TRBD1	CASSINGRGPGQAFF	TGTGCCAGTAGTATTAACGGCAGGGGGCCCGGTCAAGCTTTCTTT
TRBV12-3/TRBV12-4	many	TRBJ2-1	TRBD2	CASRKGRVGLAGKPVYNEQFF	TGTGCCAGCAGGAAGGGGAGGGTGGGCCTAGCGGGCAAACCAGTCTACAATGAGCAGTTCTTC
TRBV12-3/TRBV12-4	many	TRBJ2-7	TRBD1	CASRGQGNRYEQYF	TGTGCCAGCAGGGGACAGGGGAATCGGTACGAGCAGTACTTC
TRBV3-1	many	TRBJ1-1	TRBD1	CASSYPGQGLTEAFF	TGTGCCAGCAGCTATCCGGGACAGGGACTTACTGAAGCTTTCTTT
TRBV11-2	many	TRBJ1-6	NA	CASSRGYRDNSPLHF	TGTGCCAGCAGCCGGGGGTACAGGGATAATTCACCCCTCCACTTT
TRBV4-2	NA	TRBJ1-2	NA	CASSQARGRYGYTF	TGTGCCAGCAGCCAAGCCCGGGGCCGCTATGGCTACACCTTC
TRBV7-2	NA	TRBJ1-2	NA	CASSLARVQGGYGYTF	TGTGCCAGCAGCTTAGCGCGGGTTCAGGGTGGCTATGGCTACACCTTC
TRBV6-6	few	TRBJ1-1	NA	CASSYSEGLAEAFF	TGTGCCAGCAGTTACTCGGAAGGGCTCGCTGAAGCTTTCTTT
TRBV7-8	many	TRBJ1-5	NA	CASSPGGSNQPQHF	TGTGCCAGCAGCCCGGGCGGTAGCAATCAGCCCCAGCATTTT
TRBV2	NA	TRBJ1-5	NA	CASSEGANSNQPQHF	TGTGCCAGCAGTGAAGGGGCTAATAGCAATCAGCCCCAGCATTTT
TRBV30	few	TRBJ2-7	NA	CAWREKGGYEQYF	TGTGCCTGGAGAGAAAAGGGCGGGTACGAGCAGTACTTC
TRBV29-1	many	TRBJ1-5	TRBD1	CSVELSLERTGFDQPQHF	TGCAGCGTTGAATTGTCACTTGAGAGGACAGGGTTCGATCAGCCCCAGCATTTT
TRBV5-6	few	TRBJ1-4	NA	CASSLVQDGGGEKLFF	TGTGCCAGCAGCTTGGTCCAGGACGGCGGTGGTGAAAAACTGTTTTTT
TRBV7-9	NA	TRBJ1-6	NA	CASSPPGFYPPLHF	TGTGCCAGCAGCCCCCCAGGGTTTTATCCACCCCTCCACTTT
TRBV29-1	many	TRBJ1-2	NA	CSVEDHRVGYTF	TGCAGCGTTGAAGATCATCGGGTTGGCTACACCTTC
TRBV28	many	TRBJ2-5	NA	CASSLQGPGETQYF	TGTGCCAGCAGTCTCCAGGGCCCCGGGGAGACCCAGTACTTC
TRBV6-1	few	TRBJ2-7	TRBD1	CASRGTGTGPYEQYF	TGTGCCAGTAGGGGGACCGGGACAGGACCCTACGAGCAGTACTTC
TRBV14	many	TRBJ1-1	TRBD1	CASSKQGFDTEAFF	TGTGCCAGCAGCAAACAGGGGTTCGACACTGAAGCTTTCTTT
TRBV28	many	TRBJ2-3	NA	CASSSYKGGADTQYF	TGTGCCAGCAGTTCCTACAAAGGTGGGGCAGATACGCAGTATTTT
TRBV11-2	many	TRBJ1-2	NA	CASSSGGGHVSGYTF	TGTGCCAGCAGCTCCGGGGGAGGACATGTGTCTGGCTACACCTTC
TRBV6-1	many	TRBJ2-5	NA	CASSEAGAETQYF	TGTGCCAGCAGTGAAGCAGGGGCAGAGACCCAGTACTTC
TRBV7-9	NA	TRBJ2-5	NA	CASSQVFRDSIGETQYF	TGCGCCAGCAGCCAAGTTTTCCGGGATTCGATTGGAGAGACCCAGTACTTC
TRBV27	once	TRBJ1-6	TRBD1	CASSSLPMGQYSPLHF	TGTGCCAGCAGTTCCCTCCCCATGGGACAGTATTCACCCCTCCACTTT
TRBV11-2	NA	TRBJ2-7	TRBD2	CASSPYGGTYYEQYF	TGTGCCAGCAGCCCGTACGGGGGGACGTACTACGAGCAGTACTTC
TRBV28	many	TRBJ2-5	NA	CASSLRDTLLGTQYF	TGTGCCAGCAGCCTCCGGGACACCCTTCTTGGGACCCAGTACTTC
TRBV20-1	few	TRBJ2-7	NA	CSARKLYEQYF	TGCAGTGCTCGGAAGCTATACGAGCAGTACTTC
TRBV11-2	many	TRBJ2-2	TRBD1	CASSLPQTGAGTGELFF	TGTGCCAGCAGCTTACCGCAGACAGGGGCCGGCACCGGGGAGCTGTTTTTT
TRBV6-1	NA	TRBJ2-7	NA	CASEAGNSYEQYF	TGTGCCAGCGAGGCAGGGAACTCCTACGAGCAGTACTTC
TRBV28	NA	TRBJ2-7	TRBD1	CASSFGTGGKEEQYF	TGTGCCAGCAGTTTCGGGACAGGGGGCAAAGAAGAGCAGTACTTC
TRBV12-3/TRBV12-4	many	TRBJ1-5	NA	CASSLGWGNSNQPQHF	TGTGCCAGCAGTTTGGGGTGGGGAAATAGCAATCAGCCCCAGCATTTT
TRBV27	many	TRBJ2-1	NA	CASSSSIRFYNEQFF	TGTGCCAGCAGTTCCTCCATAAGGTTCTACAATGAGCAGTTCTTC
TRBV10-1	NA	TRBJ2-3	NA	CASSESRGLQYF	TGCGCCAGCAGTGAGTCCCGGGGTCTGCAGTATTTT
TRBV7-8	many	TRBJ1-2	NA	CASSPDGLGLYGYTF	TGTGCCAGCAGCCCGGACGGCTTAGGGTTGTATGGCTACACCTTC
TRBV3-1	many	TRBJ1-1	NA	CASSQDKGGARRGDTEAFF	TGTGCCAGCAGCCAAGATAAGGGGGGCGCGAGGAGAGGGGACACTGAAGCTTTCTTT
TRBV12-3/TRBV12-4	many	TRBJ2-3	NA	CASSLEGGRTDTQYF	TGTGCCAGCAGTTTAGAGGGGGGACGCACAGATACGCAGTATTTT
TRBV11-3	many	TRBJ2-3	NA	CASSSVSAQGTDTQYF	TGTGCCAGCAGCTCGGTCAGTGCTCAGGGCACAGATACGCAGTATTTT
TRBV7-9	NA	TRBJ1-6	TRBD1	CASSGTGGFSYNSPLHF	TGTGCCAGCAGTGGGACAGGGGGATTCTCCTATAATTCACCCCTCCACTTT
TRBV20-1	few	TRBJ2-3	TRBD2	CSARRRGGLTDTQYF	TGCAGTGCTAGGAGGCGGGGGGGCCTCACAGATACGCAGTATTTT
TRBV27	few	TRBJ1-6	NA	CASSTRTDYNSPLHF	TGTGCCAGCAGTACTAGGACGGATTATAATTCACCCCTCCACTTT
TRBV20-1	many	TRBJ2-5	NA	CSRAERAKAETQYF	TGCTCAAGAGCTGAAAGGGCGAAAGCGGAGACCCAGTACTTC
TRBV6-1	many	TRBJ2-7	NA	CASSLNRPGRQGSYEQYF	TGTGCCAGCAGCCTTAATCGGCCCGGGCGGCAGGGATCCTACGAGCAGTACTTC